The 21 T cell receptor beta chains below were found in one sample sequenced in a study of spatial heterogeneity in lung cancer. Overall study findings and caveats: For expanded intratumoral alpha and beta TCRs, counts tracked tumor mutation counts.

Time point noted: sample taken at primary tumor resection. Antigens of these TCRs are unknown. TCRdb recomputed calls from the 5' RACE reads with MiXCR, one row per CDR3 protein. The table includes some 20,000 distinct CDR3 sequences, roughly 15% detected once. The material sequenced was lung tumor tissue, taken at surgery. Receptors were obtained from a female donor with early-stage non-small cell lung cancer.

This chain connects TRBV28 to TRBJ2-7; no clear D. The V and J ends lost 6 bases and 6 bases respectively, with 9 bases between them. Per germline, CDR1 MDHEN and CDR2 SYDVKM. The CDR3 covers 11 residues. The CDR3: CASSDRVEQYF. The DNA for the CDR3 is TGTGCCAGCAGCGACCGGGTCGAGCAGTACTTC.

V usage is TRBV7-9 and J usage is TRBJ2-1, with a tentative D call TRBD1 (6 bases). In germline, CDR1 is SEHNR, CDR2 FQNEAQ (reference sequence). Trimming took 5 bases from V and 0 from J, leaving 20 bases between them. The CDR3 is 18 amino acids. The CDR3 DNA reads TGTGCCAGCAGCCCCAACCACTTGGACAGACGCTCCTACAATGAGCAGTTCTTC. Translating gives CASSPNHLDRRSYNEQFF.

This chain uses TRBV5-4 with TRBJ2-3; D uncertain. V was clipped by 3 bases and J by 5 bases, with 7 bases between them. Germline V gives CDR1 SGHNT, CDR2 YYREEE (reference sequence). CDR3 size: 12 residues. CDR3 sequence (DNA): TGTGCCAGCAGCTCATTAGGAGATACGCAGTATTTT. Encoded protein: CASSSLGDTQYF.

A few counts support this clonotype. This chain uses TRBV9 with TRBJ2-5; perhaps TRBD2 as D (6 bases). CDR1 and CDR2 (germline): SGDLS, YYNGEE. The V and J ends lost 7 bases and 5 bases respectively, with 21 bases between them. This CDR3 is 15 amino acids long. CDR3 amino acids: CASVEGSGLGETQYF. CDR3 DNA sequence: TGTGCCAGCGTAGAGGGTAGCGGCCTTGGGGAGACCCAGTACTTC.

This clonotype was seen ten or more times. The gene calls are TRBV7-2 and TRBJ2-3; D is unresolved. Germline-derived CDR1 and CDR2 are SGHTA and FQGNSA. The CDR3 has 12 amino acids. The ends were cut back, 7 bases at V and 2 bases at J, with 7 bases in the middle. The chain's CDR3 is CASTPPTDTQYF. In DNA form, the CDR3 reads TGTGCCAGCACCCCACCCACAGATACGCAGTATTTT. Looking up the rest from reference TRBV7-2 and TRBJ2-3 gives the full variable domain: GAGVSQSPSNKVTEKGKDVELRCDPISGHTALYWYRQSLGQGLEFLIYFQGNSAPDKSGLPSDRFSAERTGGSVSTLTIQRTQQEDSAVYLCASTPPTDTQYFGPGTRLTVL.

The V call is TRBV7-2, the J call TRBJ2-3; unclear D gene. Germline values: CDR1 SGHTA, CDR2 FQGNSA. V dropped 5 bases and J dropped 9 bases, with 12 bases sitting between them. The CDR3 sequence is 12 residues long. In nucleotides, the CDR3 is TGTGCCAGCAGCCATACCCCCGGAACGCAGTATTTT. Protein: CASSHTPGTQYF.

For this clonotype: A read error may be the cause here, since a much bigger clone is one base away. The CDR3 sequence: CVTSGGKLQETQYF. Here the CDR3 DNA reads TGTGTCACCAGCGGCGGGAAACTGCAAGAGACCCAGTACTTC. The chain has TRBV15 and TRBJ2-5; tentative D call: TRBD2 (6 bases). Germline V gives CDR1 LNHNV, CDR2 YYDKDF (reference sequence). CDR3 length: 14 amino acids. The full variable domain, its missing parts supplied by reference TRBV15 and TRBJ2-5, is DAMVIQNPRYQVTQFGKPVTLSCSQTLNHNVMYWYQQKSSQAPKLLFHYYDKDFNNEADTPDNFQSRRPNTSFCFLDIRSPGLGDTAMYLCVTSGGKLQETQYFGPGTRLLVL.

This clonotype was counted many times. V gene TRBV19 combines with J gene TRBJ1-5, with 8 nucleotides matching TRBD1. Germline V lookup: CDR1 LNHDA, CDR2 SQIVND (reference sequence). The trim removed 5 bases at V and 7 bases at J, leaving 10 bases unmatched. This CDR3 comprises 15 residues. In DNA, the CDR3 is TGTGCCAGTAGTGTGACAGGGGACCCCGGACAGCCCCAGCATTTT. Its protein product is CASSVTGDPGQPQHF.

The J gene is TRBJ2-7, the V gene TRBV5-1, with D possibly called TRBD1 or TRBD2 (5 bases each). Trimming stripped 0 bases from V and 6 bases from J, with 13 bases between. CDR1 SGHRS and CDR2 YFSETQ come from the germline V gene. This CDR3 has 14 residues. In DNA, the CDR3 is TGCGCCAGCAGCTTGGGGGACCCCCCCCGCGAGCAGTACTTC. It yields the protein CASSLGDPPREQYF.

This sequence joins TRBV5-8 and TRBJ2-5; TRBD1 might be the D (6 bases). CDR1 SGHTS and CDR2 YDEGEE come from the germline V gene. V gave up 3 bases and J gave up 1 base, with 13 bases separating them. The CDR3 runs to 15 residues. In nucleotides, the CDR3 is TGTGCCAGCAGCTCCTACCACAGGGTCCAAGAGACCCAGTACTTC. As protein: CASSSYHRVQETQYF.

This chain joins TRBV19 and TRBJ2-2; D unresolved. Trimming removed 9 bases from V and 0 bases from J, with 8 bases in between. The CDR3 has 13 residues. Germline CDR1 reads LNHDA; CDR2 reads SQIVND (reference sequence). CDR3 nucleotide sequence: TGTGCCAGCGCAGACTCGAACACCGGGGAGCTGTTTTTT. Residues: CASADSNTGELFF. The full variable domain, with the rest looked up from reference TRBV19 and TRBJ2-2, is DGGITQSPKYLFRKEGQNVTLSCEQNLNHDAMYWYRQDPGQGLRLIYYSQIVNDFQKGDIAEGYSVSREKKESFPLTVTSAQKNPTAFYLCASADSNTGELFFGEGSRLTVL.

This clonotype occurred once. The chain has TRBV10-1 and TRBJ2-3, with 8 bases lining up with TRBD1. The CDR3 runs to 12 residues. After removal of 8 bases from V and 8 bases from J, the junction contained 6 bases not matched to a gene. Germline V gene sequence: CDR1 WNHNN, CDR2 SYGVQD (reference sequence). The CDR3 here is CASPGQGCTQYF. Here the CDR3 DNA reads TGCGCCAGCCCAGGACAGGGTTGTACGCAGTATTTT.

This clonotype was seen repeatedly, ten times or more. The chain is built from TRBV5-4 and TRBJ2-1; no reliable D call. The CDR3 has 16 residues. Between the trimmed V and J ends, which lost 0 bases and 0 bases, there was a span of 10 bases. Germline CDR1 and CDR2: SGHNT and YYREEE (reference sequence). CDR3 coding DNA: TGTGCCAGCAGCTTGGGCCTTACGAGCTCCTACAATGAGCAGTTCTTC. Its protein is CASSLGLTSSYNEQFF.

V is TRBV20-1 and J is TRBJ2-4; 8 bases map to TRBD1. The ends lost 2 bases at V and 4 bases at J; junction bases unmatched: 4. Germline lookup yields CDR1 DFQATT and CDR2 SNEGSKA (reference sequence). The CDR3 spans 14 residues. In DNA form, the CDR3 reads TGCAGTGCTAGAAGTCGGACAGGGAAAAACATTCAGTACTTC. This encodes CSARSRTGKNIQYF.

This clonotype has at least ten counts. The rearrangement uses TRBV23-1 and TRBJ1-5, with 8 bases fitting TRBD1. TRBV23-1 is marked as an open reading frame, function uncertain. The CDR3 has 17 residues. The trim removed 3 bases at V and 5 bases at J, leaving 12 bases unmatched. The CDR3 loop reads CASSHPGTGSFHQPQHF. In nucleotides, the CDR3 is TGCGCCAGCAGTCACCCCGGGACAGGATCCTTCCATCAGCCCCAGCATTTT.

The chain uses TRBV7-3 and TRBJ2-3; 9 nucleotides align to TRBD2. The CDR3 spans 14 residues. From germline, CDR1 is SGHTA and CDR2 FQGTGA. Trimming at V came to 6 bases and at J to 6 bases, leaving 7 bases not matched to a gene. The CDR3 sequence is CASSLSSGGDTQYF. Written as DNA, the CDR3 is TGTGCCAGCAGTCTTTCCAGCGGGGGGGATACGCAGTATTTT.

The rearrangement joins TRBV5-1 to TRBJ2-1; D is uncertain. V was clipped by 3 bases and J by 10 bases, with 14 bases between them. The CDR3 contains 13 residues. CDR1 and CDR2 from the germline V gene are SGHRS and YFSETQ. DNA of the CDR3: TGCGCCAGCAGCTCCCGATGTACTTGGGAGCAGTTCTTC. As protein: CASSSRCTWEQFF. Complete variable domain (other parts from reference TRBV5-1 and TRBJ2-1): KAGVTQTPRYLIKTRGQQVTLSCSPISGHRSVSWYQQTPGQGLQFLFEYFSETQRNKGNFPGRFSGRQFSNSRSEMNVSTLELGDSALYLCASSSRCTWEQFFGPGTRLTVL.

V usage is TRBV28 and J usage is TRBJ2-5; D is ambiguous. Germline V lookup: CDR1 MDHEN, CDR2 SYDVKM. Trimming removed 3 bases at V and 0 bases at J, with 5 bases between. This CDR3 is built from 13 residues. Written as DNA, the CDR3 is TGTGCCAGCAGTTTCACGTACCAAGAGACCCAGTACTTC. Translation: CASSFTYQETQYF.

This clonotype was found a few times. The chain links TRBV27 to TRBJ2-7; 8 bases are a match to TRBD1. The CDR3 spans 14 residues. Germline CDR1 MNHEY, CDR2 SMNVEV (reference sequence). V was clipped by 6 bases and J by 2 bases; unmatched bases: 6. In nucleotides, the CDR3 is TGTGCCAGCAGCCTGGTACAGGGGGCCTACGAGCAGTACTTC. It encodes CASSLVQGAYEQYF.

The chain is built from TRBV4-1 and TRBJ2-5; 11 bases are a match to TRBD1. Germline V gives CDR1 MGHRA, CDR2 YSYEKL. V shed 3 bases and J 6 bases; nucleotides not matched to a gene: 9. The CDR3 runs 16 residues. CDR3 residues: CASSHIAGTGGQTQYF. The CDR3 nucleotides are TGCGCCAGCAGCCACATAGCCGGGACAGGGGGTCAGACCCAGTACTTC.

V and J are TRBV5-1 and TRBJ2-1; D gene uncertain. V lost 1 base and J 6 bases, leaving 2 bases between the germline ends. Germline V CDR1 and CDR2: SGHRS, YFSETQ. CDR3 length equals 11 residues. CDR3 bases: TGCGCCAGCAGCTTGTCCAATGAGCAGTTCTTC. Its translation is CASSLSNEQFF.